This record concerns one T cell receptor (beta chain) sequence. Its antigen is unknown. The PCR made use of 60 Vbeta and 13 Jbeta primers. Authors' processing steps: Some 10 million of around 85 million unique TCR beta chains were shared, per a later count. This table comes from immunoSEQ multiplex PCR, and its TCRdb copy is limited to in-frame clones, with some not included. V, J and clone size reflect that table, while D and trimming were determined from the DNA. The repertoire holds around 170,000 clones, with roughly 79% as singletons. The length of the CDR3 is 15 residues. The germline V gene encodes CDR1 SGHRS and CDR2 YFSETQ. Trimming stripped 0 bases from V and 1 base from J, with 10 bases between. The data belong to a study of cytomegalovirus exposure and HLA in healthy donors. Study conclusions and caveats: Cytomegalovirus-associated status was assigned to 164 TCR beta chains. In an earlier analysis, productive rearrangement rates for most beta V segments clustered near 87% or 30%. Likely technical artifact: a cluster of highly shared sequence variants.

The chain joins TRBV5-1 to TRBJ1-1; D unclear. The sequenced sample consisted of PBMCs. This TCR was sampled from a man aged 35-49 years in good health and CMV-seronegative. The CDR3 spells CASSLAPEKNTEAFF. CDR3 in DNA: TGCGCCAGCAGCTTGGCCCCGGAGAAGAACACTGAAGCTTTCTTT.